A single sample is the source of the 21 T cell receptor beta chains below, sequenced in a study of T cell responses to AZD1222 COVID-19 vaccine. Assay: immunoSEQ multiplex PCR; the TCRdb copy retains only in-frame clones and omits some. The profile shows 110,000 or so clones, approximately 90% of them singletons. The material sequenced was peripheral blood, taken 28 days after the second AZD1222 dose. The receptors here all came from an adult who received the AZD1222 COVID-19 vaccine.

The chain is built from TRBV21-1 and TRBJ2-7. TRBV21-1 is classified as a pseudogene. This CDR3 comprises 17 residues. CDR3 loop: CASSNPRASPGTYEQYF. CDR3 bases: TGTGCCAGCAGCAATCCCCGGGCATCCCCTGGAACCTACGAGCAGTACTTC.

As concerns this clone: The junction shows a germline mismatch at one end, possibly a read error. For the CDR3, the DNA is TGTGCCAGCAGCGCCACGGAAGGAGGGGGCGAGAACTTC. Protein product: CASSATEGGGENF. This chain connects TRBV6-4 to TRBJ1-2; 7 nucleotides line up with TRBD1. The CDR3 contains 13 residues. Germline CDR1 MRHNA, CDR2 SNTAGT.

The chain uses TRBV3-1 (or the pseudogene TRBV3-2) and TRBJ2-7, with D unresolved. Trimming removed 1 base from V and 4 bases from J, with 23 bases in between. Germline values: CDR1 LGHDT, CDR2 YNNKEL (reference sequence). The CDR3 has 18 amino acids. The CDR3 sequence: CASSQGWASGSPYYEQYF. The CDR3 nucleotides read TGTGCCAGCAGCCAAGGTTGGGCCTCCGGGTCCCCCTATTACGAGCAGTACTTC.

CDR3 nucleotides: TGTGCCAGCAGCTTCCTTGGGGTTGGATCCTACAATGAGCAGTTCTTC. It codes for CASSFLGVGSYNEQFF. The chain is built from TRBV11-3 and TRBJ2-1; D unclear. The V end was cut by 3 bases, the J end by 1 base, with 13 bases between. The CDR3 consists of 16 residues. The germline V gene has CDR1 SGHNT and CDR2 YENEEA.

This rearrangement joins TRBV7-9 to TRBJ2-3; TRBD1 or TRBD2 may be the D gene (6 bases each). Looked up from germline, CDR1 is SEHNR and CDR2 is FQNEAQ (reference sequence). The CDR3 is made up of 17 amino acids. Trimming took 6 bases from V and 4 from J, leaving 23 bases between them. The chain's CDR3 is CASRRFLGGPEADTQYF. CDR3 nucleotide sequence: TGTGCCAGCAGGAGATTTCTCGGGGGCCCCGAGGCAGATACGCAGTATTTT.

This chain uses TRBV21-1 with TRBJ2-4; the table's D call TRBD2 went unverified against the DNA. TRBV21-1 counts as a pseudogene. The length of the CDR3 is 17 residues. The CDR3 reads CASSKIQSGRAKNIQYF. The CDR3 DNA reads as TGTGCCAGCAGCAAAATCCAAAGCGGGAGAGCCAAAAACATTCAGTACTTC.

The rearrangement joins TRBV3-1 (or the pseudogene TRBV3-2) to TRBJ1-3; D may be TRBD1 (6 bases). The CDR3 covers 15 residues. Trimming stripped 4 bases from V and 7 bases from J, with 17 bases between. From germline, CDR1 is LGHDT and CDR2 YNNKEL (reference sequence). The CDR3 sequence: CASSPAQDRGNTIYF. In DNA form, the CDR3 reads TGTGCCAGCAGCCCCGCCCAGGACAGAGGGAACACCATATATTTT.

The CDR3 sequence is CSVGGTTYNEQFF. The CDR3 coding sequence is TGCAGCGTTGGGGGAACTACCTACAATGAGCAGTTCTTC. This sequence joins TRBV29-1 and TRBJ2-1; D remains ambiguous. Deletions cut 4 bases from V and 2 bases from J, with 9 bases between. The germline CDR1 and CDR2 sequences are SQVTM and ANQGSEA. The CDR3 length is 13 residues.

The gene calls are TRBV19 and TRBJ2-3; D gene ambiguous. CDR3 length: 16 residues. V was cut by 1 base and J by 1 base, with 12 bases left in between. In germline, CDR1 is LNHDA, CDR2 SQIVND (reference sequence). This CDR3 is CASSIGFGSRTDTQYF. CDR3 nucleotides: TGTGCCAGTAGTATAGGGTTCGGGTCCCGCACAGATACGCAGTATTTT.

Written as DNA, the CDR3 is TGTGCCTGGGTCAACCGGGCGGCCGGGGAGCTGTTTTTT. Translation: CAWVNRAAGELFF. V is TRBV30 and J is TRBJ2-2; D unclear. The CDR3 runs 13 residues. Trimming took off 5 bases at V and 6 bases at J, with 13 bases between the two ends. Germline V CDR1 and CDR2: GTSNPN, SVGIG (reference sequence).

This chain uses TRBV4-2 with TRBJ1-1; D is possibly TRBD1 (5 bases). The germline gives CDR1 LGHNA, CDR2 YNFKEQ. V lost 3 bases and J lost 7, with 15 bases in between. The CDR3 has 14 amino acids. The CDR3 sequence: CASSHSGTAREAFF. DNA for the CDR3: TGTGCCAGCAGCCATTCGGGGACCGCGCGTGAAGCTTTCTTT.

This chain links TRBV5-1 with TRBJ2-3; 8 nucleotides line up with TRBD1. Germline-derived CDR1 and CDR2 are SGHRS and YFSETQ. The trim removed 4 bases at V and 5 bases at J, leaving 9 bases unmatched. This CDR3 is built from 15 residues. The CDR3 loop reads CASSPVRGHGDTQYF. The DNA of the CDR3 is TGCGCCAGCAGCCCCGTCAGGGGGCATGGAGATACGCAGTATTTT. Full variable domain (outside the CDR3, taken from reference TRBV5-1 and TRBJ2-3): KAGVTQTPRYLIKTRGQQVTLSCSPISGHRSVSWYQQTPGQGLQFLFEYFSETQRNKGNFPGRFSGRQFSNSRSEMNVSTLELGDSALYLCASSPVRGHGDTQYFGPGTRLTVL.

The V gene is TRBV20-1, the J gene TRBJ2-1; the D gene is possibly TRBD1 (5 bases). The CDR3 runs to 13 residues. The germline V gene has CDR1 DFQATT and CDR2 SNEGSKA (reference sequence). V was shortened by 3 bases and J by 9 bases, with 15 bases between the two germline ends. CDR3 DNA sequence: TGCAGTGCTAGTCAGCTGTTGCAGGGTGAGCAGTTCTTC. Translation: CSASQLLQGEQFF.

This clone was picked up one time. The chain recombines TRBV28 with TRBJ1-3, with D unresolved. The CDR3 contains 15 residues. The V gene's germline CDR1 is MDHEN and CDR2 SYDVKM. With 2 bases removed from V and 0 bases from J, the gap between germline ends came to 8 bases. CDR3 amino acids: CASSLVAASGNTIYF. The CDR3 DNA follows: TGTGCCAGCAGTTTAGTGGCAGCCTCTGGAAACACCATATATTTT.

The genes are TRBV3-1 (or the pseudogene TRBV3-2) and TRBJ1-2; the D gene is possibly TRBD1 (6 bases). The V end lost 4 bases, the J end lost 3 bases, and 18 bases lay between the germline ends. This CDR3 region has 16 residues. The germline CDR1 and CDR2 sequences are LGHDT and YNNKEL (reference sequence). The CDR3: CASSRPRVQGDYGYTF. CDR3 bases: TGTGCCAGCAGCCGACCAAGGGTACAGGGTGACTATGGCTACACCTTC.

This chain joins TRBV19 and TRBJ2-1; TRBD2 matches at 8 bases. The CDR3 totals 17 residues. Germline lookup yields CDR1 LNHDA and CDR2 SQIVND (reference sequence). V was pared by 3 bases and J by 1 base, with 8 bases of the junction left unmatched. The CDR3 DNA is TGTGCCAGTAGTATGGGTAGCGGGGACCTATCCTACAATGAGCAGTTCTTC. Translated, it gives CASSMGSGDLSYNEQFF.

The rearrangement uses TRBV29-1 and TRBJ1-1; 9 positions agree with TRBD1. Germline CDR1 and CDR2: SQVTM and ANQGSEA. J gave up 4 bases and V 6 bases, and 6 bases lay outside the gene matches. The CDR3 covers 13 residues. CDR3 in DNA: TGCAGCGTCACCGGACAGGGGAGCACTGAAGCTTTCTTT. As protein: CSVTGQGSTEAFF.

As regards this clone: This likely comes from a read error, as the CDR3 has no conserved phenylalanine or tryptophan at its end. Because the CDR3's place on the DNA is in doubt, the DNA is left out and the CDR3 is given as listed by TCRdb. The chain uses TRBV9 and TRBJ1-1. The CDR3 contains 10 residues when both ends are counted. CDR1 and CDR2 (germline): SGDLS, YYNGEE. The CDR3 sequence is CASSALEGSS.

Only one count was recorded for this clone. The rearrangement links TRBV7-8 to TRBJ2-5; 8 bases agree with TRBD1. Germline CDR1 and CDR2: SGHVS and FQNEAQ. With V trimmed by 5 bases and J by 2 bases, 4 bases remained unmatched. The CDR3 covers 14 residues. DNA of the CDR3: TGTGCCAGCAGCGTTACAGGGGGGCAAGAGACCCAGTACTTC. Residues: CASSVTGGQETQYF.

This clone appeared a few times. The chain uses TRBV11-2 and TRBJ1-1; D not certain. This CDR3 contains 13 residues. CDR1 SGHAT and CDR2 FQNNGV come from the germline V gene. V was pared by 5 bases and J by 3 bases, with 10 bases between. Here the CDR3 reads CASSRELYTEAFF. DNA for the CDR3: TGTGCCAGCAGCCGGGAGCTATACACTGAAGCTTTCTTT.

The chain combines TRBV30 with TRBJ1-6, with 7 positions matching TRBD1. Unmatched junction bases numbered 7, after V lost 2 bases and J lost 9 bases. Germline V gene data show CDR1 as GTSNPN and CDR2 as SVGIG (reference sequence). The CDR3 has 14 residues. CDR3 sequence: CAWSLQGFGSPLHF. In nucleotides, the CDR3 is TGTGCCTGGAGTCTACAGGGGTTTGGTTCACCCCTCCACTTT.